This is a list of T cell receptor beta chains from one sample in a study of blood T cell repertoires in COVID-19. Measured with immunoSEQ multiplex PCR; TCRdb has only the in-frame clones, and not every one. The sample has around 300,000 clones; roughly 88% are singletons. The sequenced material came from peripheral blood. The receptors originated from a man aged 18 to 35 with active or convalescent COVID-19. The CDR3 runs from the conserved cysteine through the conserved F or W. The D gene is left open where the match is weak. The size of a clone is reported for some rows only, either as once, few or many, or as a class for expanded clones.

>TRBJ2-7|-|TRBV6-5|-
TGTGCCAGCAGTTACAGGGGGTACGAGCAGTACTTC
CASSYRGYEQYF
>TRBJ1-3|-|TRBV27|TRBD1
TGTGCCAGCAGTTTCAGGGGGGGAAACACCATATATTTT
CASSFRGGNTIYF
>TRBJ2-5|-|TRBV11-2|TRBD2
TGTGCCAGCAGCTCACGTAGCGGGGGGGCCACCGAGACCCAGTACTTC
CASSSRSGGATETQYF
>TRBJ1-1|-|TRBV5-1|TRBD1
TGCGCCAGCAGCCTATCGACAGGGGTAACTGAAGCTTTCTTT
CASSLSTGVTEAFF
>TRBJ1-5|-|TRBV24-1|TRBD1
TGTGCCACCGACCGGGACAGGGGTCTTGTGGGCAATCAGCCCCAGCATTTT
CATDRDRGLVGNQPQHF
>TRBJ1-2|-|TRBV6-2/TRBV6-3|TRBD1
TGTGCCAGCAGTTACATCGGGACAGGGTTTACCTATGGCTACACCTTC
CASSYIGTGFTYGYTF
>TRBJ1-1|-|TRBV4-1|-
TGCGCCAGCAGCCAAGATATGAGGCCTGAAGCTTTCTTT
CASSQDMRPEAFF
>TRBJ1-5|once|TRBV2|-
TGTGCCAGCAGTGGAAGCGGAATTAGCAATCAGCCCCAGCATTTT
CASSGSGISNQPQHF
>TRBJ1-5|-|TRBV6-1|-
TGTGCCAGCAGTGAAGGGGACACTCAGCCCCAGCATTTT
CASSEGDTQPQHF
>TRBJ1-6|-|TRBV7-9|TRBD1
TGTGCCAGCAGCCCACAGGGGATGAACTATAATTCACCCCTCCACTTT
CASSPQGMNYNSPLHF
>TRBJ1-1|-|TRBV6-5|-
TGTGCCAGCAGTTACGGCGGCAGTGGAACTGAAGCTTTCTTT
CASSYGGSGTEAFF
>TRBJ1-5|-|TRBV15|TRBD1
TGTGCCACCAGCAGAGATTGGGACAGCCGAAACGCGGATCAGCCCCAGCATTTT
CATSRDWDSRNADQPQHF
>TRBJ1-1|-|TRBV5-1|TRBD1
TGCGCCAGCAGCTTGGACGGGACAGAAGTTATGAACACTGAAGCTTTCTTT
CASSLDGTEVMNTEAFF
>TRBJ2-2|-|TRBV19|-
TGTGCCAGTAGTATGGGGGGGCGGAGCACCGGGGAGCTGTTTTTT
CASSMGGRSTGELFF
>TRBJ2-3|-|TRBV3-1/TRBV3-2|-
TGTGCCAGCAACCTAGGCGTACCTAGCACAGATACGCAGTATTTT
CASNLGVPSTDTQYF
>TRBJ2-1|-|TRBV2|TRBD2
TGTGCCAGCAGTGAGACTAGCGGGGGGAGCTCCTACAATGAGCAGTTCTTC
CASSETSGGSSYNEQFF
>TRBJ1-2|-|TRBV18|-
TGTGCCAGCTCTCCGCCTATGATAGCTAACTATGGCTACACCTTC
CASSPPMIANYGYTF
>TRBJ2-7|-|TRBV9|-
TGTGCCAGCAGCGTGGCTTCTAGCTCCTACGAGCAGTACTTC
CASSVASSSYEQYF
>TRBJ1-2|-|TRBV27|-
TGTGCCAGCAGTTTATACGGGGGTAACTATGGCTACACCTTC
CASSLYGGNYGYTF
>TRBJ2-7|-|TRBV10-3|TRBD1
TGTGCCATCAAGGGGGACAGCCGATACGAGCAGTACTTC
CAIKGDSRYEQYF
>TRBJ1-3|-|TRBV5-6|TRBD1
TGTGCCAGCAGCCATGGACAGGGGTTTTTCTCTGGAAACACCATATATTTT
CASSHGQGFFSGNTIYF
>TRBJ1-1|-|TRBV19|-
TGTGCCAGTAGTATACAGGGAACAAACACTGAAGCTTTCTTT
CASSIQGTNTEAFF